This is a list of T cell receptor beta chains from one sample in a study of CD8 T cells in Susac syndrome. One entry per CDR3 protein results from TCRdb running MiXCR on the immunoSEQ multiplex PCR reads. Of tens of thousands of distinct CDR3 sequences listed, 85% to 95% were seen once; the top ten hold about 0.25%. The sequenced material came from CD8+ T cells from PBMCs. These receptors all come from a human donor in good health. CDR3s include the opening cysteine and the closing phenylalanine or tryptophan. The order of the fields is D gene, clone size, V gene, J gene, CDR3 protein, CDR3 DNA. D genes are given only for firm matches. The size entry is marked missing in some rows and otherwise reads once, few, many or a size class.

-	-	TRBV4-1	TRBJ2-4	CASSQPLLGGENIQYF	TGCGCCAGCAGCCAACCCCTTCTAGGGGGGGAAAACATTCAGTACTTC
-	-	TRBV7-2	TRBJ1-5	CASSLAGVNQPQHF	TGTGCCAGCAGCTTAGCAGGGGTCAATCAGCCCCAGCATTTT
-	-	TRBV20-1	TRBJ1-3	CSARRDFSGNTIYF	TGCAGTGCTAGACGGGACTTCTCTGGAAACACCATATATTTT
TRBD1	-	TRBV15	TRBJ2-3	CATSRSGTGTSTDTQYF	TGTGCCACCAGCAGATCGGGGACAGGGACCTCCACAGATACGCAGTATTTT
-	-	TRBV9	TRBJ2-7	CASSPWAAAYEQYF	TGTGCCAGCAGCCCTTGGGCAGCGGCCTACGAGCAGTACTTC
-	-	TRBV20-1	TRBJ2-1	CSDTPSGTYNEQFF	TGCAGTGACACTCCTTCGGGGACCTACAATGAGCAGTTCTTC
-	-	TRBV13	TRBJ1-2	CASSSERYGYTF	TGTGCCAGCAGCTCAGAACGCTATGGCTACACCTTC
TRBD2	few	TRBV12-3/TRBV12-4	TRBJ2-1	CASSFSPGLAGDNEQFF	TGTGCCAGCAGTTTCTCCCCTGGACTAGCGGGAGACAATGAGCAGTTCTTC
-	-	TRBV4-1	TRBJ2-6	CASMPNSGANVLTF	TGCGCCAGCATGCCTAACTCTGGGGCCAACGTCCTGACTTTC
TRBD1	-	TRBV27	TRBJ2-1	CASGRTGGSYNEQFF	TGTGCCAGCGGGAGGACAGGGGGCTCCTACAATGAGCAGTTCTTC
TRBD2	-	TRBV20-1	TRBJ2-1	CSARGNGTSGRQSSYNEQFF	TGCAGTGCTAGGGGTAACGGGACTAGCGGGAGACAGTCCTCCTACAATGAGCAGTTCTTC
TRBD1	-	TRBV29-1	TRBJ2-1	CSVEEWAGGNEQFF	TGCAGCGTTGAAGAGTGGGCAGGGGGCAATGAGCAGTTCTTC
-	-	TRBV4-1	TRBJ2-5	CASSQDPTGQETQYF	TGCGCCAGCAGCCAAGATCCTACAGGTCAAGAGACCCAGTACTTC